This T cell receptor beta chain is drawn from a study of T cells after yellow fever vaccination. 5'RACE template switching added a universal primer site and UMIs to TCR cDNA. TCRdb re-derived calls from the 5' RACE reads in MiXCR, one entry per CDR3 protein. The table records around 300,000 distinct CDR3 sequences, roughly 3.9% of them present only once. Many counts were recorded for this clonotype. Specimen: PBMCs, collected 5 days after the yellow fever booster vaccination. This clonotype was obtained from a man aged 18 to 35 who received the YFV17D yellow fever vaccine.

The DNA for the CDR3 is TGCGCCAGCAGCGGGGACAGGGAAGAGACCCAGTACTTC. Its translation is CASSGDREETQYF. V gene TRBV5-1 combines with J gene TRBJ2-5; 9 bases fit TRBD1. V was pared by 4 bases and J by 3 bases, with 1 base of the junction left unmatched. The CDR3 is 13 residues long. Germline lookup yields CDR1 SGHRS and CDR2 YFSETQ.